This T cell receptor beta chain comes out of a study of blood T cells in healthy people across ages. A second about 6 to 12 cycle PCR used barcoded and J-beta primers. TCRdb analysed the 5' RACE reads with MiXCR anew, one entry per CDR3 protein. The sample includes around 750,000 distinct CDR3 sequences, approximately 53% of them seen just once. Every participating donor contributed roughly 9.6 milliliters of peripheral blood through a draw. The sample comprised blood. This TCR was sampled from a man at least 80 years old in good health.

DNA for the CDR3: TGTGCCATCAGTGACCACTCCCGGACAGAGACTGAAGCTTTCTTT. Translated: CAISDHSRTETEAFF. The gene calls are TRBV10-3 and TRBJ1-1, with a possible D match to TRBD1 (6 bases). Per the germline V gene, CDR1 is ENHRY and CDR2 is SYGVKD. Trimming removed 3 bases from V and 5 bases from J, with 16 bases in between. This CDR3 has 15 residues.